The 20 T cell receptor beta chains below all came from one sample that was sequenced in a study of cytomegalovirus exposure and HLA in healthy donors. PCR involved 60 Vbeta and 13 Jbeta primers. Clones were sequenced by immunoSEQ multiplex PCR, and TCRdb holds only the in-frame ones, with some missing. Of about 18,000 clones listed, 75% are singletons. Sequences were obtained from PBMCs. Receptor source: a man aged 18 to 35 in good health and CMV-seronegative.

The J gene is TRBJ2-7, the V gene TRBV30; TRBD2 is a possible D gene (6 bases). V gave up 0 bases and J gave up 6 bases, with 18 bases separating them. Per the germline V gene, CDR1 is GTSNPN and CDR2 is SVGIG (reference sequence). The CDR3 sequence is 15 residues long. CDR3: CAWSVKGGGVSEQYF. The CDR3 DNA reads as TGTGCCTGGAGTGTAAAAGGCGGCGGGGTCTCCGAGCAGTACTTC.

J is TRBJ2-5 and V is TRBV5-1; perhaps TRBD1 as D (6 bases). The CDR3 runs 14 residues. Germline lookup yields CDR1 SGHRS and CDR2 YFSETQ. Trimming shortened V by 5 bases and J by 2 bases, and 13 bases separated the two germline ends. In DNA form, the CDR3 reads TGCGCCAGCAGACCGGGACATCTGCAAGAGACCCAGTACTTC. It codes for CASRPGHLQETQYF.

This clone has just a few counts. The chain uses TRBV5-4 and TRBJ2-3, with D possibly matching TRBD2 (6 bases). The CDR3 has 13 amino acids. The V gene's germline CDR1 is SGHNT and CDR2 YYREEE (reference sequence). V was pared by 2 bases and J by 4 bases, with 8 bases between. Here the CDR3 reads CASSLRESDTQYF. CDR3 DNA sequence: TGTGCCAGCAGCTTACGGGAGTCAGATACGCAGTATTTT.

The rearrangement joins TRBV29-1 to TRBJ2-3; 11 positions match TRBD2. This CDR3 is built from 13 residues. Germline loops: CDR1 SQVTM, CDR2 ANQGSEA. Unmatched junction bases numbered 6, after V lost 7 bases and J lost 6 bases. The CDR3 region has the DNA TGCAGCGCGGGACTAGCGGAACATGATACGCAGTATTTT. Encoded protein: CSAGLAEHDTQYF.

This clone was counted between two and nine times. The genes are TRBV16 and TRBJ1-1; no clear D. Trimming removed 4 bases at V and 1 base at J, with 7 bases between. The CDR3 is 13 amino acids. CDR1 is KGHSY, CDR2 FQNENV, per germline. The CDR3 sequence is CASSLYRNTEAFF. Written as DNA, the CDR3 is TGTGCCAGCAGCCTTTACAGGAACACTGAAGCTTTCTTT.

V is TRBV5-4 and J is TRBJ1-1, with D perhaps TRBD1 (5 bases). Deletions cut 4 bases from V and 1 base from J, with 11 bases between. Germline V CDR1 and CDR2: SGHNT, YYREEE (reference sequence). The CDR3 is 14 amino acids. CDR3 amino acids: CASSPPQGNTEAFF. In DNA form, the CDR3 reads TGTGCCAGCAGCCCCCCGCAGGGGAACACTGAAGCTTTCTTT.

V and J are TRBV11-2 and TRBJ1-3; D may be TRBD1 (5 bases). The germline CDR1 and CDR2 sequences are SGHAT and FQNNGV. The CDR3 has 17 residues. The germline V and J ends were trimmed by 1 base and 0 bases, with 13 bases remaining between them. The CDR3 coding sequence is TGTGCCAGCAGCTTAGTGGCAGGGCCACTCTCTGGAAACACCATATATTTT. It specifies CASSLVAGPLSGNTIYF.

The chain joins TRBV30 to TRBJ2-2, with D maybe TRBD2 (5 bases). The CDR3 covers 12 residues. Germline V gene sequence: CDR1 GTSNPN, CDR2 SVGIG (reference sequence). V was shortened by 8 bases and J by 5 bases, with 12 bases between the two germline ends. CDR3 bases: TGTGCCCGATGGTCGGGGACCGGGGAGCTGTTTTTT. Translation: CARWSGTGELFF.

The chain carries TRBV30 and TRBJ1-1, with D unclear. The CDR3 is 12 amino acids. Germline V gene lookup returns CDR1 GTSNPN and CDR2 SVGIG (reference sequence). The V and J ends lost 2 bases and 0 bases respectively, with 4 bases between them. Here the CDR3 reads CAWSRVNTEAFF. As DNA, the CDR3 is TGTGCCTGGAGTCGTGTGAACACTGAAGCTTTCTTT.

The chain joins TRBV4-2 to TRBJ2-3; 12 nucleotides agree with TRBD2. The CDR3 has 16 residues. CDR1 is LGHNA, CDR2 YNFKEQ, per germline. J gave up 4 bases and V 4 bases, and 6 bases lay outside the gene matches. CDR3: CASSPSGRAIPDTQYF. The DNA of the CDR3 is TGTGCCAGCAGCCCTAGCGGGAGGGCCATTCCAGATACGCAGTATTTT.

This clone was seen a handful of times. The rearrangement uses TRBV7-6 and TRBJ2-2; 8 positions match TRBD2. Germline lookup yields CDR1 SGHVS and CDR2 FNYEAQ. This CDR3 is built from 19 residues. V shed 3 bases, J shed 6 bases, and the junction held 18 bases outside the gene matches. CDR3 in DNA: TGTGCCAGCAGCTTTCAGACCGGGGTAGCGGGGTCCCACGCCGGGGAGCTGTTTTTT. It yields the protein CASSFQTGVAGSHAGELFF.

This CDR3 reads CASSLGLAGAYNEQFF. CDR3 nucleotides: TGTGCCAGCAGCTTGGGACTAGCGGGAGCCTACAATGAGCAGTTCTTC. The chain combines TRBV7-9 with TRBJ2-1; TRBD2 matches 14 bases. This CDR3 region has 16 residues. Germline assignment: CDR1 SEHNR and CDR2 FQNEAQ (reference sequence). V was clipped by 3 bases and J by 2 bases; unmatched bases: 0.

This chain links TRBV6-5 with TRBJ2-3; TRBD2 matches 8 bases. Germline V gene data show CDR1 as MNHEY and CDR2 as SVGAGI. With V trimmed by 2 bases and J by 1 base, 5 bases remained unmatched. CDR3 size: 16 residues. As DNA, the CDR3 is TGTGCCAGCAGTTACGGTACTAGCGGACGCACAGATACGCAGTATTTT. Translated: CASSYGTSGRTDTQYF.

The chain has TRBV6-1 and TRBJ2-5, with TRBD1 identical over 7 bases. This CDR3 has 13 amino acids. With 8 bases clipped from V and 1 base from J, the junction kept 4 bases outside the gene matches. Germline V lookup: CDR1 MNHNS, CDR2 SASEGT. The CDR3 bases are TGTGCCAGCGGGGGACAGACCCAAGAGACCCAGTACTTC. Its translation: CASGGQTQETQYF.

On this clone: At one end the junction does not follow the germline gene, possibly because of a read error. The CDR3 is CASSLDSQETQYF. In DNA, the CDR3 is TGTGCCAGCAGTTTGGACAGCCAAGAGACCCAGTACTTC. The J gene is TRBJ2-5, the V gene TRBV5-4, with D tentatively TRBD1 (6 bases). The CDR3 sequence is 13 residues long. Germline CDR1 SGHNT, CDR2 YYREEE (reference sequence).

This clone was counted a single time. The V call is TRBV18, the J call TRBJ1-1, with 8 bases aligning to TRBD1. Germline V gene sequence: CDR1 KGHSH, CDR2 LQKENI. This CDR3 has 14 residues. Trimming removed 8 bases from V and 0 bases from J; junction bases left unmatched: 5. CDR3 sequence reads: CASLDRGLNTEAFF. The CDR3, as DNA: TGTGCCAGCCTCGACAGGGGTTTGAACACTGAAGCTTTCTTT.

The CDR3 DNA sequence: TGTGCCAGCAGTTCGACAGGGGACGGGCCTGAAGCTTTCTTT. It yields the protein CASSSTGDGPEAFF. The chain employs TRBV28 and TRBJ1-1; TRBD1 agrees at 8 bases. CDR1 is MDHEN, CDR2 SYDVKM, per germline. Germline trimming cut 4 bases from V and 6 bases from J; bases unmatched to any gene: 7. The CDR3 consists of 14 residues.

The chain is built from TRBV6-1 and TRBJ1-5, with D uncertain. V dropped 2 bases and J dropped 6 bases, with 8 bases sitting between them. The CDR3 is 13 amino acids. Looked up from germline, CDR1 is MNHNS and CDR2 is SASEGT. CDR3 residues: CASSENWAQPQHF. The CDR3 nucleotides read TGTGCCAGCAGTGAAAACTGGGCTCAGCCCCAGCATTTT.

V and J are TRBV29-1 and TRBJ2-2; TRBD1 might be the D (5 bases). The CDR3 is made up of 13 amino acids. CDR1 and CDR2 (germline): SQVTM, ANQGSEA. With 4 bases removed from V and 4 bases from J, the gap between germline ends came to 10 bases. In DNA, the CDR3 is TGCAGCGTTGGCAGGGCCGCCACCGGGGAGCTGTTTTTT. Its translation is CSVGRAATGELFF.

This clone appeared a single time. V usage is TRBV29-1 and J usage is TRBJ1-4; TRBD1 might be the D (6 bases). V lost 7 bases to trimming and J lost 10 bases, with 19 bases between them. Looked up from germline, CDR1 is SQVTM and CDR2 is ANQGSEA. The CDR3 runs 13 residues. The CDR3 DNA sequence: TGCAGCGCCCTGGGGACACGGCAGGGAAAACTGTTTTTT. This sequence encodes CSALGTRQGKLFF.